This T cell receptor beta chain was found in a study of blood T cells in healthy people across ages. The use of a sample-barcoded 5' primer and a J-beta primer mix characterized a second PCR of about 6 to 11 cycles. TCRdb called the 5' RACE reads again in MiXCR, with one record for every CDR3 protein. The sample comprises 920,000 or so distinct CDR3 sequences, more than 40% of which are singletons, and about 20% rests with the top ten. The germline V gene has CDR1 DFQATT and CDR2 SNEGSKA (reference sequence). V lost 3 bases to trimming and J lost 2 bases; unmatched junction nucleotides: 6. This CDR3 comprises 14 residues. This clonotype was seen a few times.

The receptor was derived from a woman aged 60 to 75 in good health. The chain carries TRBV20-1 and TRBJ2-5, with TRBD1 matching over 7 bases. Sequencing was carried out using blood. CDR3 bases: TGCAGTGCTAGCGATAGGGGGCTGCAAGAGACCCAGTACTTC. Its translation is CSASDRGLQETQYF.